This T cell receptor (beta chain) comes out of a study of post-analysis software for immune sequencing data. Concerning this clonotype: Its antigen remains unknown.

TCR beta cDNA libraries included unique molecular identifiers. TCRdb redid the calling of the PCR reads with MiXCR, one entry per CDR3 protein. The sample includes roughly 540,000 distinct CDR3 sequences, 34% of them seen just once. CDR1 is DFQATT, CDR2 SNEGSKA, per germline (reference sequence). The V end lost 0 bases, the J end lost 0 bases, and 6 bases lay between the germline ends. The CDR3 sequence is 14 residues long. The study, taken as a whole, reports: By F measure, samples from a shared preparation batch strongly co-clustered. With TRBV5-6, TRBV5-1 and TRBV20-1 included, about five TRBV segments were more frequent in patients than in controls.

The sequence came from a girl between 2 and 17 years old with multiple sclerosis. V gene TRBV20-1 combines with J gene TRBJ2-1; D is possibly TRBD2 (5 bases). The specimen sequenced was blood. The CDR3 is CSARELDSYNEQFF. DNA for the CDR3: TGCAGTGCTAGAGAACTAGACTCCTACAATGAGCAGTTCTTC.